These 22 T cell receptor beta chains came from one sample sequenced in a study of blood T cell repertoires in COVID-19. Data came from immunoSEQ multiplex PCR; TCRdb stores just in-frame clones and leaves some out. Of a few hundred thousand clones in the sample, almost 90% are singletons; the top ten hold 4% to 5.5%. The sequenced sample was PBMCs or T cells enriched from blood (not recorded which). Receptors originate from a woman younger than 30 with acute COVID-19.

The chain recombines TRBV5-6 with TRBJ2-5, with TRBD1 matching 7 bases. Germline trimming cut 4 bases from V and 2 bases from J; bases unmatched to any gene: 8. Germline lookup yields CDR1 SGHDT and CDR2 YYEEEE. This CDR3 contains 15 residues. Here the CDR3 reads CASSPPRDRQETQYF. Here the CDR3 DNA reads TGTGCCAGCAGCCCGCCCCGGGACAGACAAGAGACCCAGTACTTC.

The rearrangement joins TRBV6-5 to TRBJ1-4; tentative D call: TRBD1 (5 bases). This CDR3 is 14 amino acids long. Germline CDR1 MNHEY, CDR2 SVGAGI. The germline V and J ends were trimmed by 6 bases and 3 bases, with 11 bases remaining between them. DNA of the CDR3: TGTGCCAGCAGATCGGGCAGGGCTAATGAAAAACTGTTTTTT. Its translation is CASRSGRANEKLFF.

J is TRBJ2-1 and V is TRBV5-8; 7 nucleotides line up with TRBD2. Looked up from germline, CDR1 is SGHTS and CDR2 is YDEGEE. Unmatched junction bases numbered 4, after V lost 0 bases and J lost 7 bases. This CDR3 region has 14 residues. The CDR3 sequence is CASSLGLAANEQFF. CDR3 nucleotide sequence: TGTGCCAGCAGCTTGGGGCTAGCGGCGAATGAGCAGTTCTTC.

The rearrangement joins TRBV7-2 to TRBJ2-1; 8 positions match TRBD2. This CDR3 has 15 residues. Germline loops: CDR1 SGHTA, CDR2 FQGNSA. Germline trimming cut 1 base from V and 8 bases from J; bases unmatched to any gene: 7. The chain's CDR3 is CASSLDGRAFDEQFF. The CDR3 coding sequence is TGTGCCAGCAGCTTAGACGGGAGGGCTTTCGATGAGCAGTTCTTC. Based on the CDR3 plus reference TRBV7-2 and TRBJ2-1, the full variable domain is GAGVSQSPSNKVTEKGKDVELRCDPISGHTALYWYRQSLGQGLEFLIYFQGNSAPDKSGLPSDRFSAERTGGSVSTLTIQRTQQEDSAVYLCASSLDGRAFDEQFFGPGTRLTVL.

This clone was detected once. This chain joins TRBV3-1 (or the pseudogene TRBV3-2) and TRBJ1-3, with 9 nucleotides matching TRBD1. Germline-derived CDR1 and CDR2 are LGHDT and YNNKEL (reference sequence). Trimming cost V 11 bases and J 5 bases; bases outside gene matches: 19. CDR3 length: 17 residues. Written as DNA, the CDR3 is TGTGCCGGCACCCAAAAGGGACAGGGAAGGGATCGAAACACCATATATTTT. Protein product: CAGTQKGQGRDRNTIYF.

The J gene is TRBJ2-1, the V gene TRBV6-6; possible D gene TRBD2, 6 bases. Germline lookup yields CDR1 MNHNY and CDR2 SVGAGI (reference sequence). V was clipped by 8 bases and J by 0 bases, with 11 bases between them. The CDR3 sequence is 14 residues long. DNA for the CDR3: TGTGCCAGCTATGGGACTTTCTCCTACAATGAGCAGTTCTTC. It yields the protein CASYGTFSYNEQFF.

This chain uses TRBV19 with TRBJ2-7; no reliable D call. The V gene's germline CDR1 is LNHDA and CDR2 SQIVND (reference sequence). V shed 5 bases and J shed 7 bases, with 18 bases lying between them. The CDR3 has 14 residues. The CDR3 loop is CASSWPGEVGEQYF. The CDR3 DNA reads as TGTGCCAGTAGTTGGCCCGGAGAGGTTGGAGAGCAGTACTTC.

J is TRBJ2-5 and V is TRBV24-1; 9 bases fit TRBD2. Looked up from germline, CDR1 is KGHDR and CDR2 is SFDVKD. The CDR3 covers 17 residues. Germline trimming cut 7 bases from V and 4 bases from J; bases unmatched to any gene: 15. CDR3 nucleotide sequence: TGTGCCACCAGGGGCTATCAGCGGGAGGTGAGGGGAGAGACCCAGTACTTC. Protein sequence: CATRGYQREVRGETQYF.

The chain has TRBV5-8 and TRBJ1-5; possibly TRBD1 for D (5 bases). Germline V CDR1 and CDR2: SGHTS, YDEGEE. The V end lost 4 bases, the J end lost 9 bases, and 14 bases lay between the germline ends. The CDR3 has 13 residues. CDR3 sequence: CASSPGGGLPQHF. CDR3 DNA sequence: TGTGCCAGCAGCCCCGGGGGGGGTTTGCCCCAGCATTTT.

The rearrangement joins TRBV15 to TRBJ2-1; 11 bases fit TRBD2. The germline V gene encodes CDR1 LNHNV and CDR2 YYDKDF (reference sequence). V lost 5 bases to trimming and J lost 7 bases; unmatched junction nucleotides: 7. The CDR3 sequence is 15 residues long. The CDR3 nucleotides read TGTGCCACCAGCGCTATAGCGGGAGGGACGAATGAGCAGTTCTTC. It translates to CATSAIAGGTNEQFF.

The V and J genes are TRBV9 and TRBJ1-6; D is ambiguous. V was shortened by 4 bases and J by 0 bases, with 11 bases between the two germline ends. The CDR3 has 16 amino acids. From germline, CDR1 is SGDLS and CDR2 YYNGEE. The CDR3: CASSRSDSSYNSPLHF. CDR3 in DNA: TGTGCCAGCAGCCGAAGCGACTCCTCCTATAATTCACCCCTCCACTTT.

The chain employs TRBV19 and TRBJ1-1, with TRBD1 identical over 8 bases. CDR3 length: 15 residues. V shed 6 bases, J shed 0 bases, and the junction held 6 bases outside the gene matches. Germline CDR1 LNHDA, CDR2 SQIVND (reference sequence). The CDR3 spells CASSNRGVMNTEAFF. DNA for the CDR3: TGTGCCAGTAGCAACAGGGGGGTCATGAACACTGAAGCTTTCTTT.

This sequence joins TRBV7-9 and TRBJ1-1; D might be TRBD1 (5 bases). The germline CDR1 and CDR2 sequences are SEHNR and FQNEAQ (reference sequence). The ends were cut back, 5 bases at V and 0 bases at J, with 10 bases in the middle. CDR3 length: 14 amino acids. The CDR3 sequence is CASSPQGMNTEAFF. The DNA of the CDR3 is TGTGCCAGCAGCCCCCAGGGCATGAACACTGAAGCTTTCTTT.

The V call is TRBV7-9, the J call TRBJ2-1, with D possibly being TRBD2 (5 bases). The CDR3 runs 14 residues. The V end lost 5 bases, the J end lost 8 bases, and 16 bases lay between the germline ends. Germline V gene lookup returns CDR1 SEHNR and CDR2 FQNEAQ (reference sequence). CDR3 bases: TGTGCCAGCAGCGCCCGGAGTTTGAGGGATGAGCAGTTCTTC. This encodes CASSARSLRDEQFF.

This chain links TRBV7-9 with TRBJ1-1; D perhaps matches TRBD1 (6 bases). The CDR3 runs to 13 residues. The V gene's germline CDR1 is SEHNR and CDR2 FQNEAQ (reference sequence). Trimming shortened V by 6 bases and J by 3 bases, and 11 bases separated the two germline ends. The CDR3 nucleotides are TGTGCCAGCAGGCCAGGGGTGGACACTGAAGCTTTCTTT. It encodes CASRPGVDTEAFF. The whole variable domain, remainder taken from reference TRBV7-9 and TRBJ1-1, is DTGVSQNPRHKITKRGQNVTFRCDPISEHNRLYWYRQTLGQGPEFLTYFQNEAQLEKSRLLSDRFSAERPKGSFSTLEIQRTEQGDSAMYLCASRPGVDTEAFFGQGTRLTVV.

The V and J genes are TRBV28 and TRBJ1-3; no firm D call. V was cut by 6 bases and J by 3 bases, with 15 bases left in between. CDR3 length: 15 amino acids. Germline V CDR1 and CDR2: MDHEN, SYDVKM. As DNA, the CDR3 is TGTGCCAGCAGCCTATACGGGATCCATGGAAACACCATATATTTT. Encoded protein: CASSLYGIHGNTIYF.

V is TRBV19 and J is TRBJ1-1; D not resolved. The CDR3 is made up of 14 amino acids. The germline V and J ends were trimmed by 5 bases and 1 base, with 11 bases remaining between them. The germline gives CDR1 LNHDA, CDR2 SQIVND (reference sequence). The CDR3 sequence is CASSEPGRNTEAFF. The CDR3 DNA is TGTGCCAGTAGTGAACCGGGGAGGAACACTGAAGCTTTCTTT.

This clone has only a few counts. V usage is TRBV7-9 and J usage is TRBJ1-2; perhaps TRBD1 as D (5 bases). V was pared by 5 bases and J by 5 bases, with 12 bases between. CDR3 length: 13 amino acids. Per the germline V gene, CDR1 is SEHNR and CDR2 is FQNEAQ (reference sequence). The CDR3 spells CASSRDGTYGYTF. The DNA for the CDR3 is TGTGCCAGCAGCCGAGACGGGACTTATGGCTACACCTTC.

This clone was picked up one time. The V gene is TRBV14, the J gene TRBJ2-5, with 9 bases lining up with TRBD2. This CDR3 spans 19 amino acids. The V gene's germline CDR1 is SGHDN and CDR2 FVKESK. V lost 1 base and J lost 5; bases outside the gene matches: 17. The CDR3 reads CASSQGPYSLAGWDETQYF. As DNA, the CDR3 is TGTGCCAGCAGCCAAGGTCCCTATAGTCTAGCGGGATGGGATGAGACCCAGTACTTC.

This chain connects TRBV19 to TRBJ2-7; the D is unclear. Germline V gives CDR1 LNHDA, CDR2 SQIVND (reference sequence). The CDR3 loop spans 14 amino acids. V dropped 1 base and J dropped 2 bases, with 9 bases sitting between them. This chain's CDR3 is CASSIVERTYEQYF. The DNA of the CDR3 is TGTGCCAGTAGTATAGTAGAAAGAACCTACGAGCAGTACTTC.

CDR3: CASSDTWQGKTGELFF. For the CDR3, the DNA is TGTGCCAGCAGCGATACGTGGCAGGGAAAAACCGGGGAGCTGTTTTTT. This chain connects TRBV13 to TRBJ2-2; the D gene is possibly TRBD1 (5 bases). Germline V gene data show CDR1 as PRHDT and CDR2 as FYEKMQ (reference sequence). Trimming left V 5 bases short and J 5 bases short, with 18 bases between. This CDR3 has 16 amino acids.

The rearrangement joins TRBV27 to TRBJ1-2, with D uncertain. V was shortened by 0 bases and J by 7 bases, with 21 bases between the two germline ends. CDR1 is MNHEY, CDR2 SMNVEV, per germline (reference sequence). CDR3 length: 17 amino acids. The CDR3 here is CASSLSASWEAVGGYTF. Here the CDR3 DNA reads TGTGCCAGCAGTTTATCGGCCTCCTGGGAGGCAGTTGGTGGCTACACCTTC.